This T cell receptor (beta chain) originates from a study of T-cell reconstitution after alpha-beta-depleted transplantation in children. Germline lookup yields CDR1 DFQATT and CDR2 SNEGSKA (reference sequence). Trimming took 1 base from V and 4 from J, leaving 11 bases between them. CDR3 length: 13 residues. There are many counts of this clonotype. Its antigen is currently unknown. Preparation of the TCRbeta library involved a method that used unique molecular identifiers. Each CDR3 protein gets one entry after TCRdb re-called the PCR reads with MiXCR. The sample shows over 450,000 distinct CDR3 sequences, over 9.5% of them seen only once. Overall study findings and caveats: Some patients' high day-60 TCRbeta diversity was attributed to recipient cells surviving conditioning.

The sequenced sample was PBMCs, obtained before TCRalphabeta/CD19-depleted stem cell transplant. This TCR derives from a child aged 2-15 years with inherited bone marrow failure, due to receive a stem cell transplant. The chain recombines TRBV20-1 with TRBJ2-7; D gene ambiguous. The CDR3 DNA is TGCAGTGCTAGAGCCGAAGTATTGTACGAGCAGTACTTC. Translation gives CSARAEVLYEQYF.